The next 20 T cell receptor beta chains were all read from a single sample in a study of Graves' ophthalmopathy and Graves' hyperthyroidism. The authors amplified TCR beta CDR3 regions, and they did so from RNA transcripts for repertoire sequencing. The first round was an RT-PCR with HTBI primers, and the second round was a multiplex PCR. TCRdb re-derived calls from the multiplex PCR reads in MiXCR, one entry per CDR3 protein. Here the sample spans 300,000 to 400,000 distinct CDR3 sequences, about a sixth being singletons. The sequenced sample was peripheral blood. The source is an adult man with Graves' ophthalmopathy.

The chain has TRBV6-4 and TRBJ1-5; weak D call: TRBD1 (5 bases). CDR1 is MRHNA and CDR2 is SNTAGT in the germline V gene. This CDR3 contains 17 residues. Trimming took 2 bases from V and 5 from J, leaving 19 bases between them. The CDR3 nucleotides read TGTGCCAGCAGTGACGGTAGGGCAGGGATATTACATCAGCCCCAGCATTTT. This codes for CASSDGRAGILHQPQHF.

This clonotype was seen at least ten times. The V call is TRBV6-5, the J call TRBJ1-6; D might be TRBD1 (5 bases). Germline V CDR1 and CDR2: MNHEY, SVGAGI. This CDR3 has 14 amino acids. V dropped 0 bases and J dropped 5 bases, with 5 bases sitting between them. The CDR3 sequence is CASSYSQDNSPLHF. DNA for the CDR3: TGTGCCAGCAGTTACTCACAGGATAATTCACCCCTCCACTTT.

The chain couples TRBV6-2 or TRBV6-3 to TRBJ2-2, with unresolved D. The germline V and J ends were trimmed by 6 bases and 7 bases, with 6 bases remaining between them. Per the germline V gene, CDR1 is MNHEY and CDR2 is SVGEGT. The CDR3 loop spans 11 amino acids. CDR3 region: CASRRRGELFF. The CDR3 coding sequence is TGTGCCAGCAGGAGACGCGGGGAGCTGTTTTTT.

This clonotype was counted at least ten times. The rearrangement uses TRBV2 and TRBJ2-1; D uncertain. CDR1 is SNHLY, CDR2 FYNNEI, per germline. The CDR3 covers 14 residues. V was trimmed by 4 bases and J by 0 bases, leaving 7 bases between them. The CDR3 DNA reads as TGTGCCAGCAGTGTTACGAGCTCCTACAATGAGCAGTTCTTC. This gives the protein CASSVTSSYNEQFF.

Concerning this clonotype: This may be a read error: a much more frequent sequence differs by one nucleotide. V gene TRBV25-1 combines with J gene TRBJ2-7; D tentatively fits TRBD1 or TRBD2 (5 bases each). This CDR3 contains 16 residues. CDR1 is MGHDK and CDR2 is SYGVNS in the germline V gene. CDR3 loop: CAISDLSGRNTYEQYF. CDR3 nucleotides: TGTGCCATCAGTGACCTATCGGGACGCAATACCTACGAGCAGTACTTC.

This clonotype has ten or more counts. The chain carries TRBV7-9 and TRBJ2-2; TRBD1 or TRBD2 may be the D gene (5 bases each). Looked up from germline, CDR1 is SEHNR and CDR2 is FQNEAQ (reference sequence). With 7 bases removed from V and 5 bases from J, the gap between germline ends came to 17 bases. This CDR3 comprises 15 residues. CDR3 sequence reads: CASNAGTRRTGELFF. CDR3 DNA sequence: TGTGCCAGCAACGCCGGGACGCGTCGGACCGGGGAGCTGTTTTTT.

This clonotype has at least ten counts. The chain has TRBV6-5 and TRBJ2-5; the D gene is possibly TRBD1 (6 bases). The CDR3 contains 15 residues. With 2 bases removed from V and 4 bases from J, the gap between germline ends came to 14 bases. In germline, CDR1 is MNHEY, CDR2 SVGAGI. The CDR3 DNA is TGTGCCAGCAGTTACCGCAGGGGTAATGGAGAGACCCAGTACTTC. Amino acid sequence: CASSYRRGNGETQYF.

This clonotype was seen at least ten times. The chain combines TRBV20-1 with TRBJ2-2; D may be TRBD1 or TRBD2 (5 bases each). CDR1 DFQATT and CDR2 SNEGSKA come from the germline V gene (reference sequence). The CDR3 consists of 15 residues. Trimming removed 0 bases from V and 1 base from J, with 9 bases in between. CDR3 in amino acids: CSARDPGRNTGELFF. The CDR3 region has the DNA TGCAGTGCTAGAGATCCGGGACGGAACACCGGGGAGCTGTTTTTT.

This clonotype was counted once. One end of the junction fails to match germline, which may point to a read error. V usage is TRBV6-1 and J usage is TRBJ2-4; D not certain. This CDR3 spans 11 amino acids. Germline loops: CDR1 MNHNS, CDR2 SASEGT. The CDR3 nucleotides are TGTGCCAGCAGTGACAGACCGTACCCACACTTC. Translation: CASSDRPYPHF.

This clonotype was recorded many times. Here the CDR3 omits its conserved ending phenylalanine or tryptophan, so a read error is the likely source. The rearrangement links TRBV24-1 to TRBJ1-1; D ambiguous. Germline assignment: CDR1 KGHDR and CDR2 SFDVKD. The V and J ends lost 8 bases and 4 bases respectively, with 10 bases between them. CDR3 size: 12 residues. The CDR3 DNA reads TGTGCCACCAAGGACGCGGGCACTGAAGCTTTCCTT. Translation gives CATKDAGTEAFL.

In this sample, this clonotype turned up many times. The rearrangement links TRBV5-6 to TRBJ2-4; tentatively, D is TRBD1 (6 bases). V was clipped by 5 bases and J by 7 bases, with 16 bases between them. Germline V gene sequence: CDR1 SGHDT, CDR2 YYEEEE. This CDR3 has 14 residues. CDR3 loop: CASRRWSGVNIQYF. For the CDR3, the DNA is TGTGCCAGCAGACGGTGGTCAGGGGTGAACATTCAGTACTTC.

This clonotype has more than one count but fewer than ten. V is TRBV12-5 and J is TRBJ1-5; a weak D match, TRBD1 (5 bases). Germline lookup yields CDR1 LGHNT and CDR2 FRNRAP. The CDR3 is 16 residues long. V lost 0 bases and J 3 bases, leaving 12 bases between the germline ends. The CDR3 here is CASGLVCLGPNQPQHF. CDR3 bases: TGTGCTAGTGGTTTGGTGTGTTTGGGGCCCAATCAGCCCCAGCATTTT. The entire variable domain, with the rest obtained from reference TRBV12-5 and TRBJ1-5, is as follows: DARVTQTPRHKVTEMGQEVTMRCQPILGHNTVFWYRQTMMQGLELLAYFRNRAPLDDSGMPKDRFSAEMPDATLATLKIQPSEPRDSAVYFCASGLVCLGPNQPQHFGDGTRLSIL.

This chain joins TRBV27 and TRBJ2-2, with 10 bases identical to TRBD1. J was trimmed by 5 bases and V by 6 bases; bases with no gene match: 6. The germline V gene encodes CDR1 MNHEY and CDR2 SMNVEV (reference sequence). CDR3 length: 15 amino acids. The CDR3 region is CASRGGQGPTGELFF. CDR3 in DNA: TGTGCCAGCAGGGGGGGACAGGGGCCGACCGGGGAGCTGTTTTTT.

This clonotype came up many times. The chain combines TRBV20-1 with TRBJ2-7, with 9 bases aligning to TRBD1. Germline-derived CDR1 and CDR2 are DFQATT and SNEGSKA (reference sequence). The length of the CDR3 is 17 residues. Trimming removed 6 bases from V and 0 bases from J; junction bases left unmatched: 15. The CDR3 nucleotides read TGCAGTGCGCAACCCGGGACAGGGCGAGAGGTCTCCTACGAGCAGTACTTC. Its protein is CSAQPGTGREVSYEQYF.

The chain uses TRBV14 and TRBJ1-2; the D is unclear. The germline CDR1 and CDR2 sequences are SGHDN and FVKESK. The CDR3 totals 14 residues. V lost 3 bases, J lost 0 bases, and 8 bases lay in between. CDR3 residues: CASSHSRANYGYTF. DNA of the CDR3: TGTGCCAGCAGCCACAGCAGAGCTAACTATGGCTACACCTTC.

The rearrangement uses TRBV7-2 and TRBJ2-7; 10 bases are a match to TRBD2. Unmatched junction bases numbered 5, after V lost 6 bases and J lost 3 bases. CDR3 length: 14 amino acids. Germline lookup yields CDR1 SGHTA and CDR2 FQGNSA. This chain's CDR3 is CASRRTSGLYEQYF. The DNA for the CDR3 is TGTGCCAGCAGGCGGACTAGCGGCCTCTACGAGCAGTACTTC.

V is TRBV6-1 and J is TRBJ2-1; D may be TRBD1 (5 bases). The V gene's germline CDR1 is MNHNS and CDR2 SASEGT. With 4 bases removed from V and 9 bases from J, the gap between germline ends came to 10 bases. The CDR3 length is 12 residues. The CDR3 spells CASSVQVREQFF. The CDR3 coding sequence is TGTGCCAGCAGTGTACAGGTTCGTGAGCAGTTCTTC.

This clonotype was seen at least ten times. This chain connects TRBV10-3 to TRBJ1-5; 7 nucleotides line up with TRBD1. The germline CDR1 and CDR2 sequences are ENHRY and SYGVKD. V was clipped by 5 bases and J by 7 bases; unmatched bases: 5. The CDR3 sequence is 13 residues long. CDR3 in DNA: TGTGCCATCAGTAGACAGGGAGACCAGCCCCAGCATTTT. Translating gives CAISRQGDQPQHF.

This clonotype was detected ten times or more. This chain connects TRBV20-1 to TRBJ2-7, with 10 bases identical to TRBD1. Germline V gene data show CDR1 as DFQATT and CDR2 as SNEGSKA (reference sequence). The CDR3 is made up of 14 amino acids. With V trimmed by 6 bases and J by 2 bases, 7 bases remained unmatched. CDR3 nucleotides: TGCAGTGCGACGGGGACAGGGGTTACCTACGAGCAGTACTTC. It specifies CSATGTGVTYEQYF.

This clonotype was observed at least ten times. The chain uses TRBV20-1 and TRBJ2-6; 8 bases fit TRBD1. Germline values: CDR1 DFQATT, CDR2 SNEGSKA (reference sequence). V lost 5 bases and J lost 0; bases outside the gene matches: 6. This CDR3 has 16 residues. The CDR3, as DNA: TGCAGTGCTGGGGGACAGGACAGCTCTGGGGCCAACGTCCTGACTTTC. Translated: CSAGGQDSSGANVLTF.